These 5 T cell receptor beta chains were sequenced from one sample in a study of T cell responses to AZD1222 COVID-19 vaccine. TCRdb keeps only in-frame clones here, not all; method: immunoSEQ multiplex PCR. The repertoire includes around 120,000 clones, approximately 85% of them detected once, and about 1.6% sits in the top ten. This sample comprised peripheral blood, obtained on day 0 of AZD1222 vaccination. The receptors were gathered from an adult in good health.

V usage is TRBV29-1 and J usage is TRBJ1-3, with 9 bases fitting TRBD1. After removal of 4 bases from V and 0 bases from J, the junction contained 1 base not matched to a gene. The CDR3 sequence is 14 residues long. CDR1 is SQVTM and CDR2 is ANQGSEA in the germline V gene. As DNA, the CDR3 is TGCAGCGTTGTGGGACAGGGCTCTGGAAACACCATATATTTT. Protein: CSVVGQGSGNTIYF.

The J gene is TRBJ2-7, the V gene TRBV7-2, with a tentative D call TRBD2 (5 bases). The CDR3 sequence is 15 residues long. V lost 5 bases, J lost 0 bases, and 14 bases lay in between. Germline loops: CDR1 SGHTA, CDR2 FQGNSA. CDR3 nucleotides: TGTGCCAGCAGCCTTTTCCCGGGATCCTCCTACGAGCAGTACTTC. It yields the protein CASSLFPGSSYEQYF. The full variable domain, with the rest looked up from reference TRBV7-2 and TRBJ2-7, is GAGVSQSPSNKVTEKGKDVELRCDPISGHTALYWYRQSLGQGLEFLIYFQGNSAPDKSGLPSDRFSAERTGGSVSTLTIQRTQQEDSAVYLCASSLFPGSSYEQYFGPGTRLTVT.

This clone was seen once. CDR3 nucleotides: TGTGCCTGGAACGGCGGGACTAAACCCCCATTTACAAACACCGGGGAGCTGTTTTTT. As protein: CAWNGGTKPPFTNTGELFF. V gene TRBV30 combines with J gene TRBJ2-2; TRBD2 matches at 7 bases. The CDR3 consists of 19 residues. V gave up 4 bases and J gave up 2 bases; unmatched junction bases: 19. In germline, CDR1 is GTSNPN, CDR2 SVGIG (reference sequence).

CDR3: CASSLVGRGSSGNTIYF. The CDR3 bases are TGTGCCAGCAGCTTGGTTGGCAGGGGGAGCTCTGGAAACACCATATATTTT. This sequence joins TRBV5-6 and TRBJ1-3; TRBD1 matches at 7 bases. CDR1 and CDR2 from the germline V gene are SGHDT and YYEEEE. The CDR3 is made up of 17 amino acids. V shed 0 bases, J shed 0 bases, and the junction held 6 bases outside the gene matches.

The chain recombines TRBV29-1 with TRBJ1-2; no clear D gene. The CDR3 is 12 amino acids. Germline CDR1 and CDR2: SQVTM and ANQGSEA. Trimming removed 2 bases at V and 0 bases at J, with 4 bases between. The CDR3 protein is CSVERANYGYTF. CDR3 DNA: TGCAGCGTTGAACGAGCTAACTATGGCTACACCTTC. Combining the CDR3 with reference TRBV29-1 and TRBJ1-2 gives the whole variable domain SAVISQKPSRDICQRGTSLTIQCQVDSQVTMMFWYRQQPGQSLTLIATANQGSEATYESGFVIDKFPISRPNLTFSTLTVSNMSPEDSSIYLCSVERANYGYTFGSGTRLTVV.